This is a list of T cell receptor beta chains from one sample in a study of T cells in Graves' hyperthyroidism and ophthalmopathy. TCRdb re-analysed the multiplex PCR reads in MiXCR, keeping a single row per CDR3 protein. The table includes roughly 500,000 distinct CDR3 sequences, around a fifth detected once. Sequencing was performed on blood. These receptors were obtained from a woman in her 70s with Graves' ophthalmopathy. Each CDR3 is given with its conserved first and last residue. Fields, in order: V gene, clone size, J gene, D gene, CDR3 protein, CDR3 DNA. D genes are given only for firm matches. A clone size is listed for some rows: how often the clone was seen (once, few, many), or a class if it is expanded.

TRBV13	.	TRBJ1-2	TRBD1	CASSDMGQGINGYTF	TGTGCCAGCAGCGATATGGGACAGGGGATAAATGGCTACACCTTC
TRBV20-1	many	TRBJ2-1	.	CSASGNSYNEQFF	TGCAGTGCTAGCGGGAACTCCTACAATGAGCAGTTCTTC
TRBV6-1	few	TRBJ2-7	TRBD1	CASSLLSPRGFEQYF	TGTGCCAGCAGCCTACTCTCGCCCAGGGGGTTCGAGCAGTACTTC
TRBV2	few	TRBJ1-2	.	CASSEYGYTF	TGTGCCAGCAGTGAGTATGGCTACACCTTC
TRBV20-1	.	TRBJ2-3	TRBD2	CSARDVASGSLADTQYF	TGCAGTGCTAGAGATGTGGCTAGCGGGAGTCTAGCAGATACGCAGTATTTT
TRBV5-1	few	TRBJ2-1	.	CASSLAANNEQFF	TGCGCCAGCAGCTTGGCTGCGAACAATGAGCAGTTCTTC
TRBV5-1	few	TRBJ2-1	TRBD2	CASSLDGAGGPEQFF	TGCGCCAGCAGCTTGGATGGCGCGGGAGGGCCAGAGCAGTTCTTC
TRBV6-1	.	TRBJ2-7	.	CASRNLAYEQYF	TGTGCCAGCAGGAACCTAGCCTACGAGCAGTACTTC
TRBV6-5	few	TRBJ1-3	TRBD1	CASSYSWDRAGNTIYF	TGTGCCAGCAGTTACTCGTGGGACAGGGCCGGAAACACCATATATTTT
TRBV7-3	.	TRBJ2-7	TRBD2	CASSLNLAGEQYF	TGTGCCAGCAGCTTAAACCTAGCGGGAGAGCAGTACTTC
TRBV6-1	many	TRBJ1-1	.	CASSWGMNTEAFF	TGTGCCAGCAGCTGGGGTATGAACACTGAAGCTTTCTTT
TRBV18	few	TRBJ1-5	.	CASSPEGFQPQHF	TGTGCCAGCTCCCCGGAGGGTTTTCAGCCCCAGCATTTT
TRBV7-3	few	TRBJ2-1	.	CASSVRSGEQFF	TGTGCCAGCAGCGTGCGATCTGGGGAGCAGTTCTTC
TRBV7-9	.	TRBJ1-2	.	CASSLAGQGNYGYTF	TGTGCCAGCAGCTTAGCGGGTCAGGGGAACTATGGCTACACCTTC
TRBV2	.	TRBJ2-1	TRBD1	CASSGQGAIYNEQFF	TGTGCCAGCAGTGGACAGGGGGCCATATACAATGAGCAGTTCTTC
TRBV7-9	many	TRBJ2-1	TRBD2	CASSLADTSGSEQFF	TGTGCCAGCAGCTTAGCCGATACTAGCGGGAGTGAGCAGTTCTTC
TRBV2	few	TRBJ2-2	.	CASSAETAYAGELFF	TGTGCCAGCAGTGCTGAGACAGCCTACGCCGGGGAGCTGTTTTTT
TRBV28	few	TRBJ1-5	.	CASSLEDSNQPQHF	TGTGCCAGCAGTTTAGAGGATAGCAATCAGCCCCAGCATTTT
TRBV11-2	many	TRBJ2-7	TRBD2	CASSFGGRAYEQYF	TGTGCCAGCAGCTTCGGGGGGAGGGCCTACGAGCAGTACTTC
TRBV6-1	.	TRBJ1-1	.	CATQRDGKAFF	TGTGCCACCCAGAGGGACGGAAAAGCTTTCTTT
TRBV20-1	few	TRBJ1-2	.	CSARPPAPGYGYTF	TGCAGTGCTAGACCCCCAGCCCCGGGATATGGCTACACCTTC
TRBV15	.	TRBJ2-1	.	CATSREGSRYNEQFF	TGTGCCACCAGCAGAGAGGGGAGTCGGTACAATGAGCAGTTCTTC
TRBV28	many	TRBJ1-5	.	CASRPKYSGQYSNQPQHF	TGTGCCAGCAGACCAAAATACTCCGGACAGTATAGCAATCAGCCCCAGCATTTT
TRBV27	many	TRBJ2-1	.	CASSLGGSRPYNEQFF	TGTGCCAGCAGTTTAGGGGGGAGCCGCCCCTACAATGAGCAGTTCTTC
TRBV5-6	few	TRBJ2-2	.	CASSLGMVGNTGELFF	TGTGCCAGCAGCCTGGGAATGGTGGGGAACACCGGGGAGCTGTTTTTT
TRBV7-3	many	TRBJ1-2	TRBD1	CASSLTGGVYGYTF	TGTGCCAGCAGCCTAACAGGGGGAGTCTATGGCTACACCTTC
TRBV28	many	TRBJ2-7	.	CASSLGFQSYEQYF	TGTGCCAGCAGTTTGGGATTTCAAAGCTACGAGCAGTACTTC
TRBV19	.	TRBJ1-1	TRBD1	CASTTRGQGFSNTEAFF	TGTGCCAGTACCACAAGGGGACAGGGCTTTTCGAACACTGAAGCTTTCTTT
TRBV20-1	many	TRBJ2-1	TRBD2	CSAPTSGRYEQFF	TGCAGTGCCCCGACTAGCGGGAGATACGAGCAGTTCTTC
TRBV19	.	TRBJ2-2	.	CASSIGRDGTGELFF	TGTGCCAGTAGTATAGGCAGGGATGGCACCGGGGAGCTGTTTTTT